This entry features one TCR beta chain sequence. Profiling relied on immunoSEQ multiplex PCR, and the TCRdb table lists in-frame clones only, not all of them. The sample lists 130,000 to 150,000 clones, more than 70% seen once, with 9.5% to 15% in the top ten. The record originates from a study of radiation and T cells in renal cell carcinoma. Time point denoted: baseline pretreatment blood. Treatment meaning: 15 Gy SBRT to primary tumor, nephrectomy 4 weeks later. V was cut by 1 base and J by 7 bases, with 8 bases left in between. CDR3 size: 13 residues. CDR1 is SEHNR, CDR2 FQNEAQ, per germline (reference sequence).

The sequences come from blood, collected from a patient whose treatment included radiotherapy and nephrectomy. The sequence was collected from a woman aged 50 to 60 with renal cell carcinoma. The chain has TRBV7-9 and TRBJ2-1, with D perhaps TRBD1 (5 bases). This CDR3 is CASSLGTLNEQFF. The CDR3 nucleotides are TGTGCCAGCAGCTTAGGGACATTAAATGAGCAGTTCTTC.